The text below deals with one T cell receptor beta chain. Its antigen is as yet unknown. TCRdb reprocessed the RT-PCR reads with MiXCR, giving one entry per CDR3 protein. The sample consists of more than 700,000 distinct CDR3 sequences, around 20% of them appearing once. J was trimmed by 12 bases and V by 2 bases; bases with no gene match: 7. Germline V gives CDR1 LGHDT, CDR2 YNNKEL (reference sequence). The CDR3 runs 13 residues. This sample stems from a study of response to subunit inactivated influenza vaccine. Study-wide results and caveats: Authors suggested few new T cells are recruited by each seasonal influenza vaccination.

The chain couples TRBV3-1 to TRBJ1-1, with 9 nucleotides matching TRBD1. This material consisted of PBMCs from blood, taken approximately 5 days after vaccination. The clonotype comes from a man aged 50 or older who received an inactivated influenza vaccine. CDR3 residues: CASSQSYRGPTFF. In DNA form, the CDR3 reads TGTGCCAGCAGCCAATCTTACAGGGGGCCAACTTTCTTT.